The clone carrying this TCR beta chain came up a few times. The antigen remains unidentified. The data stem from a study of OX40 agonist ivuxolimab in advanced cancers. The protocol was immunoSEQ multiplex PCR, while the TCRdb copy is restricted to in-frame clones and leaves out a portion. The table has approximately 82,000 clones, roughly 85% seen once. Broader study findings: The antigens recognized by the expanded peripheral T cells, that is their antigen specificity, were not determined.

The TCR sequence derives from an adult with an advanced solid tumor such as melanoma, head and neck, liver or kidney cancer. This specimen consisted of CD4+ or CD8+ T cells sorted from blood, obtained in a trial of the OX40 agonist ivuxolimab.

CDR3 DNA sequence: TGCGCCAGCAGTGGTGACAACACTGAAGCTTTCTTT. Translated, it gives CASSGDNTEAFF. The chain recombines TRBV10-1 with TRBJ1-1, with no clear D. V shed 4 bases and J shed 2 bases, with 5 bases lying between them. CDR1 is WNHNN and CDR2 is SYGVQD in the germline V gene (reference sequence). The CDR3 extends over 12 amino acids.